This TCR beta chain was retrieved from a study of blood T cells in healthy people across ages (dated by TCRdb to about 2015). Looking at the study overall: In model experiments, template switching captured roughly one uniquely barcoded TCR beta cDNA molecule for every two T cells. Two additional independent replicas of 1 million unique cDNA reads from the same blood draw were analyzed for two donors (one aged 18 to 30 and one aged 80 or older). To avoid experimental bias, donors of different ages were spread randomly across the sequencing lanes. The study measured age-related changes in TCR beta repertoire diversity using deep sequencing normalized with unique cDNA molecular identifiers. The donors were divided into four age groups: young (average around 16 years), middle-aged (roughly 40), aged (around 67) and long-lived (82). The research as a whole found: Total diversity estimates from one million sequenced T cells were considered lower bounds and underestimates. As age increased, observed TCR beta diversity per million T cells dropped in a roughly linear way, and a significant reduction was already evident by age 40. Compared with the aged group, the long-lived group had more naive CD4+ T cells, fewer expanded clones and increased TCR diversity, suggesting age selection. Because donor CMV infection status was unknown, age-related changes in expanded clonotypes were potentially confounded. A strong correlation was found between observed TCR beta diversity and the percentage of naive T cells measured by flow cytometry. Conclusive comparison of naive and antigen-experienced compartments was prevented by the profiling of bulk unsorted PBMCs.

About this clonotype itself: Its antigen is unknown. Base quality data are lacking; no much larger clone is found one base away.

The receptor library was made with 5' RACE. The sequencing machine was an Illumina HiSeq 2500. A second roughly 6 to 11 cycle PCR used a sample-barcoded 5' primer and a J-beta primer mix. Each TCR beta cDNA molecule received a unique molecular identifier from a template-switch 5' adaptor carrying 12 random nucleotides. At least 2.5 million CDR3-containing paired-end reads were obtained from each sample. First-strand cDNA was synthesized from all RNA with the Mint cDNA synthesis kit, primed by a TRBC-specific oligonucleotide. After uracil-DNA glycosylase treatment, a first 18-cycle PCR used universal primers M1SS and BC2_uni_R on all cDNA. The paper's processing steps were these. Normalization of each sample was performed by random selection of 1 million high-quality reads, each carrying a distinct molecular identifier. Instead of being binned into consensus sequences, reads with shared molecular identifiers were discarded. MiTCR, run with a Q25 quality threshold and the strictest error-elimination algorithm, handled CDR3 identification, clonotype clustering and error correction. A nonparametric unseen species model with Euler transformation was used to estimate lower-bound total TCR beta diversity. The public reads were reprocessed in TCRdb via fastp at Q25 and MiXCR, keeping in-frame beta chains. Rows merge per CDR3 protein into single entries with the most common DNA and genes. TCRdb's processing, not the authors', yielded these V and J calls. In all, the sample holds about 1.8 million distinct CDR3 sequences, and around 50% of those were seen once. The top ten clones comprise approximately 2.1% of the sample.

Trimming accounts for 5 bases at V and 5 bases at J, while the number of junction bases matched to no gene is 6. CDR1 and CDR2, per the germline V gene, are SGHTA and FQGNSA. The CDR3 sequence holds 14 residues, the cysteine and phenylalanine included. This entry keeps only the CDR3 DNA: 42 bases, framed from base 1. Donors were under 40 systemically healthy Caucasian individuals from Russia aged roughly 6 to 100 years. About 9.6 milliliters of peripheral blood were collected from each donor into EDTA-treated Vacutainer tubes. Ficoll-Paque density-gradient centrifugation was used to isolate PBMCs, with at least 6.5 million per sample. Trizol reagent was used to extract total RNA from PBMCs, with at least 6 micrograms per sample. For every donor, an aliquot of PBMCs went through flow cytometry to measure the percentages of naive CD45RAhigh/CD27high T cells.

The specimen sequenced was blood. This clonotype was obtained from a woman aged 40 to 50 in good health. The chain is made from TRBV7-2 and TRBJ1-5, with 7 central nucleotides matching TRBD1. The DNA sequence is given as TGTGCCAGCAGCAGCTATGACAGGGATCAGCCCCAGCATTTT. Translation gives CASSSYDRDQPQHF.